This T cell receptor (beta chain) was sequenced during a study of CD8 T cells in ankylosing spondylitis. Broader study findings: A TCR beta motif of under 10 highly homologous variants appeared characteristic of ankylosing spondylitis blood.

As regards this clonotype: Its antigen is unknown.

The CDR3 sequence is 15 residues long. Trimming took off 0 bases at V and 3 bases at J, with 13 bases between the two ends. Germline V gene sequence: CDR1 SGHNT, CDR2 YYREEE (reference sequence). From the 5' RACE reads, TCRdb called clonotypes with MiXCR, one entry per CDR3 protein. Of 130,000 to 150,000 distinct CDR3 sequences listed, 7% to 9% were seen once; the top ten hold 6% to 8%. Specimen: synovial fluid, either unsorted or a sorted T cell fraction (not recorded which). The rearrangement links TRBV5-4 to TRBJ2-7, with D possibly TRBD1 on 6 matching bases. The sequence was collected from a male donor with ankylosing spondylitis. This chain's CDR3 is CASSLGTRGDYEQYF. CDR3 nucleotides: TGTGCCAGCAGCTTGGGCACCAGGGGAGACTACGAGCAGTACTTC.